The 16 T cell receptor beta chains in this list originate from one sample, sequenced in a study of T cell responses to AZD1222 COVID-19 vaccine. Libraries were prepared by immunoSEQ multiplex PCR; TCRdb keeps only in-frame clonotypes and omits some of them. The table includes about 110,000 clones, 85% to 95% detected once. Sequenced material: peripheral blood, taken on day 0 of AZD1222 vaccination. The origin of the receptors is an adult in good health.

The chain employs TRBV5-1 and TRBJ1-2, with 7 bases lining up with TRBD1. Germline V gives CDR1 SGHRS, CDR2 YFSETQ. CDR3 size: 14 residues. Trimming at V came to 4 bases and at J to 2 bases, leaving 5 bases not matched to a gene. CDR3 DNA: TGCGCCAGCAGCGGGACAGTACTCAACTATGGCTACACCTTC. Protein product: CASSGTVLNYGYTF.

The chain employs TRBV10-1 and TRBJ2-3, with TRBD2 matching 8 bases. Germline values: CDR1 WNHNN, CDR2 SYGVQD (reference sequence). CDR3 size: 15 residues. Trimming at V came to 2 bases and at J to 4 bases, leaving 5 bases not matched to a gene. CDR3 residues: CASSEGSGESDTQYF. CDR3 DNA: TGCGCCAGCAGTGAGGGTAGCGGGGAGTCAGATACGCAGTATTTT.

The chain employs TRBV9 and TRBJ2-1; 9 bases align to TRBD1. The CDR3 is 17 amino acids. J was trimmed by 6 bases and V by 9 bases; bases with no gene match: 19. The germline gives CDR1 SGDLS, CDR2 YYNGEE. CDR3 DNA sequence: TGTGCCAACAATACAGGGGGCGAACGGTTTGAAGGCAATGAGCAGTTCTTC. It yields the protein CANNTGGERFEGNEQFF.

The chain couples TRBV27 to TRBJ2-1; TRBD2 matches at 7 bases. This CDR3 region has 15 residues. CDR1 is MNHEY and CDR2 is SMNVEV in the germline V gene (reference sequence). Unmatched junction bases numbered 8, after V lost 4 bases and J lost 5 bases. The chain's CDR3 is CASSSSGVRHNEQFF. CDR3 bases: TGTGCCAGCAGTTCCAGCGGGGTACGTCACAATGAGCAGTTCTTC.

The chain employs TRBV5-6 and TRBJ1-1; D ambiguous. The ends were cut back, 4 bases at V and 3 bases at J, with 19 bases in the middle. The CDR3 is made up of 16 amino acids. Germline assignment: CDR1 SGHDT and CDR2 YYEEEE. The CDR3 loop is CASSLYLGRTYTEAFF. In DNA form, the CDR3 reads TGTGCCAGCAGCCTCTATTTGGGGAGAACGTACACTGAAGCTTTCTTT.

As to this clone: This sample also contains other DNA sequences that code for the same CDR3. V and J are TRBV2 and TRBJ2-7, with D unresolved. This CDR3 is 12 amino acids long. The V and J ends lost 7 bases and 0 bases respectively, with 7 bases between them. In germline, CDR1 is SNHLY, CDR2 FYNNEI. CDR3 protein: CASIGASYEQYF. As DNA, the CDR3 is TGTGCCAGCATAGGCGCCTCCTACGAGCAGTACTTC. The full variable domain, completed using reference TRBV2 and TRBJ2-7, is EPEVTQTPSHQVTQMGQEVILRCVPISNHLYFYWYRQILGQKVEFLVSFYNNEISEKSEIFDDQFSVERPDGSNFTLKIRSTKLEDSAMYFCASIGASYEQYFGPGTRLTVT.

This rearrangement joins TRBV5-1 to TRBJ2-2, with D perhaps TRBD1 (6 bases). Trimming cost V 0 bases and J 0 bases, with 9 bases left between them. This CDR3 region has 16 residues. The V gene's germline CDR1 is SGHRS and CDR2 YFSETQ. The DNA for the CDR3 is TGCGCCAGCAGCTTGGCGGCAGGGGCGAACACCGGGGAGCTGTTTTTT. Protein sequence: CASSLAAGANTGELFF.

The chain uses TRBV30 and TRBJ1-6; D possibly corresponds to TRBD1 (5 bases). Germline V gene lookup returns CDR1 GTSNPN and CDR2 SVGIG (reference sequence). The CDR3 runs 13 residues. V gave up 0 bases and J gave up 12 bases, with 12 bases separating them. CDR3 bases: TGTGCCTGGAGTGTCATCCGGGACGGACCCCTCCACTTT. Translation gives CAWSVIRDGPLHF.

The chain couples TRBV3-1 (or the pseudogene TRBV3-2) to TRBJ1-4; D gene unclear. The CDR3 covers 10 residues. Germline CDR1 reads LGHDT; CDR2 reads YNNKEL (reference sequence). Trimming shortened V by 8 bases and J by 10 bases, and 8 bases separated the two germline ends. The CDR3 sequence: CASERRKLFF. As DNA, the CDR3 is TGTGCCAGCGAGCGCCGAAAACTGTTTTTT.

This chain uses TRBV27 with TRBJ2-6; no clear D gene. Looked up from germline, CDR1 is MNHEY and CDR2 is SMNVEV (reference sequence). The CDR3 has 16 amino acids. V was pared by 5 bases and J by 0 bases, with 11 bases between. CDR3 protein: CASSPPQHSGANVLTF. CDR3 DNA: TGTGCCAGCAGTCCTCCACAACACTCTGGGGCCAACGTCCTGACTTTC. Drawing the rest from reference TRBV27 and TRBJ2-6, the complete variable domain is EAQVTQNPRYLITVTGKKLTVTCSQNMNHEYMSWYRQDPGLGLRQIYYSMNVEVTDKGDVPEGYKVSRKEKRNFPLILESPSPNQTSLYFCASSPPQHSGANVLTFGAGSRLTVL.

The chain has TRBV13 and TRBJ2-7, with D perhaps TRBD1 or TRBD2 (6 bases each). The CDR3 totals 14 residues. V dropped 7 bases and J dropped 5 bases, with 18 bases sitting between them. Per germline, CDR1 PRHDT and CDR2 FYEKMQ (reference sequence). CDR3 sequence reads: CASTLRRGANEQYF. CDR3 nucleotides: TGTGCCAGCACCCTGCGAAGGGGGGCCAACGAGCAGTACTTC. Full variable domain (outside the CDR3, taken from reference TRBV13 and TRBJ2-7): AAGVIQSPRHLIKEKRETATLKCYPIPRHDTVYWYQQGPGQDPQFLISFYEKMQSDKGSIPDRFSAQQFSDYHSELNMSSLELGDSALYFCASTLRRGANEQYFGPGTRLTVT.

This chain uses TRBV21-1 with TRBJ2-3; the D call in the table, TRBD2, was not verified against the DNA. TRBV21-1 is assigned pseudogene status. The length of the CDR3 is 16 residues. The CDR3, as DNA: TGTGCCAGCAGCTTCCGAGCGGGGGGGGTCACAGATACGCAGTATTTT. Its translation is CASSFRAGGVTDTQYF.

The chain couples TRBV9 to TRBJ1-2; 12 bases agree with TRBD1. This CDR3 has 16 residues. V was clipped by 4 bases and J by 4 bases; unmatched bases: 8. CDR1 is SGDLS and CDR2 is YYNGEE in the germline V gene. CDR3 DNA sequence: TGTGCCAGCAGCAGAGGGACAGGGGGCTTAGTCTATGGCTACACCTTC. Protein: CASSRGTGGLVYGYTF.

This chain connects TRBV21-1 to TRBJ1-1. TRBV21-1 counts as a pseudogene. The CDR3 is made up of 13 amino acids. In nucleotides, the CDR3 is TGTGCCAGCAGCCGGATGATGAACACTGAAGCTTTCTTT. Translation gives CASSRMMNTEAFF.

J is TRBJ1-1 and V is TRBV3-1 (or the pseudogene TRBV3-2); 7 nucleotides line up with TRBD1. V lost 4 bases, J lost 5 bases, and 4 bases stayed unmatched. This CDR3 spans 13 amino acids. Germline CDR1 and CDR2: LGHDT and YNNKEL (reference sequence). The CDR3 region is CASSRQGDTEAFF. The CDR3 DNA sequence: TGTGCCAGCAGCCGTCAGGGGGATACTGAAGCTTTCTTT.

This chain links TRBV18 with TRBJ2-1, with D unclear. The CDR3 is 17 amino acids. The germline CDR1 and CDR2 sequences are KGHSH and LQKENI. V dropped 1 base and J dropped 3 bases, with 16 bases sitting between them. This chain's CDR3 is CASSPQVTATNYNEQFF. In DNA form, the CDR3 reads TGTGCCAGCTCACCACAGGTCACAGCCACAAACTACAATGAGCAGTTCTTC.